The 8 T cell receptor beta chains listed next were all sequenced from one sample in a study of T cell changes during pregnancy in multiple sclerosis. Using immunoSEQ multiplex PCR, the repertoire was profiled, and TCRdb retains in-frame clones only, with some absent. The table records approximately 100,000 clones, about 89% of them present only once. The starting material was peripheral blood, obtained before pregnancy. The receptors shown here come from a female donor with multiple sclerosis, enrolled in a pregnancy study.

The chain combines TRBV6-6 with TRBJ1-2, with TRBD1 as a possible D gene (6 bases). The CDR3 is made up of 14 amino acids. Germline V gene lookup returns CDR1 MNHNY and CDR2 SVGAGI (reference sequence). V lost 6 bases and J 4 bases, leaving 15 bases between the germline ends. The CDR3 protein is CASSEGGGSYGYTF. CDR3 coding DNA: TGTGCCAGCAGCGAAGGGGGGGGATCCTATGGCTACACCTTC.

The chain is built from TRBV6-6 and TRBJ1-1, with TRBD1 matching 8 bases. Germline V gene lookup returns CDR1 MNHNY and CDR2 SVGAGI (reference sequence). This CDR3 is built from 15 residues. With 6 bases clipped from V and 3 bases from J, the junction kept 9 bases outside the gene matches. In DNA form, the CDR3 reads TGTGCCAGCAGACCCATGGACAGGGAGTACACTGAAGCTTTCTTT. Amino acids: CASRPMDREYTEAFF.

As concerns this clone: The identical CDR3 is also encoded by other nucleotide sequences in the sample. This sequence joins TRBV7-9 and TRBJ1-1; the D is unclear. This CDR3 contains 12 residues. Germline loops: CDR1 SEHNR, CDR2 FQNEAQ (reference sequence). V was pared by 2 bases and J by 4 bases, with 5 bases between. CDR3 residues: CASSLRGTEAFF. CDR3 coding DNA: TGTGCCAGCAGCTTACGGGGCACTGAAGCTTTCTTT. Full variable domain (outside the CDR3, taken from reference TRBV7-9 and TRBJ1-1): DTGVSQNPRHKITKRGQNVTFRCDPISEHNRLYWYRQTLGQGPEFLTYFQNEAQLEKSRLLSDRFSAERPKGSFSTLEIQRTEQGDSAMYLCASSLRGTEAFFGQGTRLTVV.

The gene calls are TRBV18 and TRBJ1-3, with D tentatively TRBD1 (6 bases). This CDR3 has 15 residues. Trimming shortened V by 5 bases and J by 4 bases, and 15 bases separated the two germline ends. Germline-derived CDR1 and CDR2 are KGHSH and LQKENI. The CDR3 spells CASSAIEGVGNTIYF. CDR3 nucleotide sequence: TGTGCCAGCTCAGCCATCGAGGGGGTCGGAAACACCATATATTTT. Full variable domain (rest looked up from reference TRBV18 and TRBJ1-3): NAGVMQNPRHLVRRRGQEARLRCSPMKGHSHVYWYRQLPEEGLKFMVYLQKENIIDESGMPKERFSAEFPKEGPSILRIQQVVRGDSAAYFCASSAIEGVGNTIYFGEGSWLTVV.

The V gene is TRBV29-1, the J gene TRBJ2-2; 8 bases agree with TRBD2. The germline CDR1 and CDR2 sequences are SQVTM and ANQGSEA. This CDR3 is built from 14 residues. V shed 6 bases, J shed 2 bases, and the junction held 5 bases outside the gene matches. Here the CDR3 DNA reads TGCAGCGTCGGGGGACTAGTCAACACCGGGGAGCTGTTTTTT. Amino acid sequence: CSVGGLVNTGELFF.

J is TRBJ2-7 and V is TRBV18; the match to TRBD1 covers 9 bases. The CDR3 is 15 residues long. CDR1 is KGHSH, CDR2 LQKENI, per germline. Trimming cost V 1 base and J 7 bases; bases outside gene matches: 8. The CDR3 spells CASSPLTGGADEQYF. The CDR3 coding sequence is TGTGCCAGCTCACCACTAACAGGGGGCGCGGATGAGCAGTACTTC.

This clone has only a few counts. The chain couples TRBV7-3 to TRBJ2-2, with D tentatively TRBD2 (5 bases). V shed 5 bases and J shed 5 bases, with 18 bases lying between them. In germline, CDR1 is SGHTA, CDR2 FQGTGA. The CDR3 extends over 16 amino acids. The CDR3 is CASSTPGVQETGELFF. Written as DNA, the CDR3 is TGTGCCAGCAGCACCCCCGGGGTACAAGAAACCGGGGAGCTGTTTTTT.

For the CDR3, the DNA is TGTGCCAGCAGCTTGGCACTAGCGGGTTACGATACCGGGGAGCTGTTTTTT. The encoded protein is CASSLALAGYDTGELFF. This chain links TRBV5-5 with TRBJ2-2; TRBD2 aligns across 9 bases. Germline V gene sequence: CDR1 SGHKS, CDR2 YYEKEE (reference sequence). The V segment lost 0 bases and the J segment 5 bases; nucleotides outside the gene matches: 8. The CDR3 spans 17 residues.